The 18 T cell receptor beta chains given below trace back to one sample, sequenced in a study of T cell repertoires in cytomegalovirus infection (dated by TCRdb to between 2018 and 2021). TCRdb lists the instrument as Illumina HiSeq 1500. The public reads were reprocessed in TCRdb via fastp at Q25 and MiXCR, keeping in-frame beta chains. Each CDR3 protein appears once, grouped with its most common genes and DNA. The sample table records roughly 760,000 distinct CDR3 sequences; less than 40% of these occur just once. About 2.8% of the sample is taken by the ten largest. Specimen: PBMCs. The receptor source for this set is a human donor in good health (CMV status not recorded). Some clones in this sample may be carry-over from other donors' samples.

The sample holds a few counts of this clonotype. The chain has TRBV25-1 and TRBJ2-5, with D possibly matching TRBD1 (5 bases). The V end was cut by 4 bases, the J end by 4 bases, with 13 bases between. The germline V gene encodes CDR1 MGHDK and CDR2 SYGVNS. The CDR3 covers 14 residues. The DNA of the CDR3 is TGTGCCAGCAGTGCTATGGGGCCCGGAGAGACCCAGTACTTC. Amino acids: CASSAMGPGETQYF.

The CDR3 nucleotides read TGTGCCAGCAGCTTGGTTGGGACTAGCGTTTTCTCCTACGAGCAGTACTTC. This encodes CASSLVGTSVFSYEQYF. This chain links TRBV7-9 with TRBJ2-7, with 10 bases fitting TRBD2. The trim removed 3 bases at V and 0 bases at J, leaving 8 bases unmatched. The length of the CDR3 is 17 residues. The germline V gene has CDR1 SEHNR and CDR2 FQNEAQ (reference sequence).

This chain uses TRBV30 with TRBJ1-1; no clear D. Germline CDR1 and CDR2: GTSNPN and SVGIG (reference sequence). Trimming shortened V by 1 base and J by 3 bases, and 6 bases separated the two germline ends. This CDR3 has 12 residues. The CDR3 sequence: CAWSELYTEAFF. Here the CDR3 DNA reads TGTGCCTGGAGTGAACTTTACACTGAAGCTTTCTTT.

The V gene is TRBV7-9, the J gene TRBJ2-2; 11 bases line up with TRBD2. The V gene end was trimmed by 6 bases and the J gene end by 6 bases; junction bases not matched to a gene: 6. The germline V gene has CDR1 SEHNR and CDR2 FQNEAQ (reference sequence). This CDR3 is 15 amino acids long. The CDR3, as DNA: TGTGCCAGCAGACCTCTAGCGGGAGGATCCGGGGAGCTGTTTTTT. This gives the protein CASRPLAGGSGELFF.

This chain uses TRBV7-6 with TRBJ2-1, with 7 bases matching TRBD1. The germline V gene encodes CDR1 SGHVS and CDR2 FNYEAQ. There are 17 residues in the CDR3. V gave up 5 bases and J gave up 0 bases; unmatched junction bases: 10. CDR3 amino acids: CASSRRRTGLSYNEQFF. CDR3 bases: TGTGCCAGCAGCCGGAGAAGGACAGGACTCTCCTACAATGAGCAGTTCTTC. Complete variable domain (other parts from reference TRBV7-6 and TRBJ2-1): GAGVSQSPRYKVTKRGQDVALRCDPISGHVSLYWYRQALGQGPEFLTYFNYEAQQDKSGLPNDRFSAERPEGSISTLTIQRTEQRDSAMYRCASSRRRTGLSYNEQFFGPGTRLTVL.

In this sample, this clonotype turned up a few times. The chain carries TRBV7-2 and TRBJ2-6, with a tentative D call TRBD1 (6 bases). Germline V gives CDR1 SGHTA, CDR2 FQGNSA. The CDR3 contains 17 residues. V was trimmed by 2 bases and J by 0 bases, leaving 11 bases between them. CDR3 in amino acids: CASSLYGTLSGANVLTF. The CDR3 nucleotides are TGTGCCAGCAGCTTATATGGGACACTCTCTGGGGCCAACGTCCTGACTTTC.

The genes are TRBV3-1 and TRBJ2-1, with D perhaps matching TRBD1 (6 bases). The V gene lost 1 base and the J gene lost 2 bases, with 9 bases spanning the gap. CDR1 is LGHDT, CDR2 YNNKEL, per germline (reference sequence). This CDR3 is 15 amino acids long. The CDR3 here is CASSQVQGPYNEQFF. In nucleotides, the CDR3 is TGTGCCAGCAGCCAAGTCCAGGGGCCCTACAATGAGCAGTTCTTC.

This chain links TRBV12-3 or TRBV12-4 with TRBJ2-7; TRBD2 aligns across 7 bases. The CDR3 runs to 15 residues. V dropped 3 bases and J dropped 0; count of bases not matched to a gene: 5. The CDR3 DNA follows: TGTGCCAGCAGTTTCGGGGGGAGCAGCTCCTACGAGCAGTACTTC. It is translated as CASSFGGSSSYEQYF.

Details on this clonotype: Relative to the germline gene, one junction end is altered; a read error may explain this. The rearrangement uses TRBV7-8 and TRBJ1-2; possibly TRBD1 for D (6 bases). The germline CDR1 and CDR2 sequences are SGHVS and FQNEAQ. This CDR3 has 14 amino acids. Here the CDR3 reads CASSLGYRDYVYTF. CDR3 DNA sequence: TGTGCCAGCAGCTTAGGATACAGGGATTATGTCTACACCTTC.

This clonotype has more than one count but fewer than ten. The chain is built from TRBV7-2 and TRBJ1-5; D might be TRBD1 (6 bases). V lost 2 bases and J lost 6, with 11 bases in between. Germline V gene lookup returns CDR1 SGHTA and CDR2 FQGNSA. There are 14 residues in the CDR3. CDR3 coding DNA: TGTGCCAGCAGCTTACTGTCAGGGGTTCAGCCCCAGCATTTT. Protein product: CASSLLSGVQPQHF.

This clonotype has only a few counts. The chain is built from TRBV2 and TRBJ1-5; 9 nucleotides align to TRBD1. V dropped 1 base and J dropped 6; count of bases not matched to a gene: 4. Germline assignment: CDR1 SNHLY and CDR2 FYNNEI. This CDR3 region has 15 residues. Here the CDR3 reads CASSEDRGHGQPQHF. CDR3 DNA: TGTGCCAGCAGTGAAGACAGGGGGCATGGTCAGCCCCAGCATTTT.

This clonotype has only a few counts. This CDR3 is CASSPGGAMNTEAFF. CDR3 bases: TGTGCCAGCAGCCCAGGGGGAGCCATGAACACTGAAGCTTTCTTT. The J gene is TRBJ1-1, the V gene TRBV5-4; 7 bases match TRBD1. The germline gives CDR1 SGHNT, CDR2 YYREEE (reference sequence). This CDR3 spans 15 amino acids. V lost 4 bases, J lost 0 bases, and 6 bases stayed unmatched. Drawing the rest from reference TRBV5-4 and TRBJ1-1, the complete variable domain is ETGVTQSPTHLIKTRGQQVTLRCSSQSGHNTVSWYQQALGQGPQFIFQYYREEENGRGNFPPRFSGLQFPNYSSELNVNALELDDSALYLCASSPGGAMNTEAFFGQGTRLTVV.

At least ten counts were recorded for this clonotype. J is TRBJ2-3 and V is TRBV7-6; 10 bases align to TRBD2. Losses at the gene ends were 5 bases for V and 6 bases for J; bases not matched to a gene: 17. CDR1 is SGHVS, CDR2 FNYEAQ, per germline. CDR3 size: 18 residues. For the CDR3, the DNA is TGTGCCAGCAGCCTCTCTTTGAACAGCGGGAGGGCGCGGGATACGCAGTATTTT. Its protein product is CASSLSLNSGRARDTQYF.

The count of this clonotype is one. The chain combines TRBV28 with TRBJ2-7, with D unresolved. The CDR3 runs to 14 residues. V was pared by 4 bases and J by 9 bases, with 19 bases between. Germline V gene lookup returns CDR1 MDHEN and CDR2 SYDVKM. In nucleotides, the CDR3 is TGTGCCAGCAGTTCCCCGAGGTCCGAGTGGAGGCAGTACTTC. Amino acids: CASSSPRSEWRQYF. Full variable domain (rest looked up from reference TRBV28 and TRBJ2-7): DVKVTQSSRYLVKRTGEKVFLECVQDMDHENMFWYRQDPGLGLRLIYFSYDVKMKEKGDIPEGYSVSREKKERFSLILESASTNQTSMYLCASSSPRSEWRQYFGPGTRLTVT.

V is TRBV5-1 and J is TRBJ1-6, with D unresolved. Looked up from germline, CDR1 is SGHRS and CDR2 is YFSETQ. This CDR3 is 16 amino acids long. V was clipped by 0 bases and J by 2 bases, with 9 bases between them. Written as DNA, the CDR3 is TGCGCCAGCAGCTTGGAACAGACGGCCTATAATTCACCCCTCCACTTT. As protein: CASSLEQTAYNSPLHF.

The rearrangement links TRBV28 to TRBJ1-2; D gene uncertain. CDR3 length: 10 amino acids. Germline assignment: CDR1 MDHEN and CDR2 SYDVKM. With 6 bases removed from V and 6 bases from J, the gap between germline ends came to 5 bases. This chain's CDR3 is CASSFNGYTF. For the CDR3, the DNA is TGTGCCAGCAGCTTCAATGGCTACACCTTC.

This clonotype was seen only a few times. The chain combines TRBV27 with TRBJ1-6; 9 bases agree with TRBD1. With V trimmed by 0 bases and J by 10 bases, 10 bases remained unmatched. The germline V gene encodes CDR1 MNHEY and CDR2 SMNVEV (reference sequence). CDR3 size: 17 residues. Here the CDR3 reads CASSLSRTGASGSPLHF. DNA for the CDR3: TGTGCCAGCAGTTTATCGAGGACAGGGGCCTCGGGGTCACCCCTCCACTTT.

The J gene is TRBJ2-2, the V gene TRBV28, with D tentatively TRBD1 (6 bases). The CDR3 length is 15 residues. The germline V gene encodes CDR1 MDHEN and CDR2 SYDVKM. V was clipped by 2 bases and J by 6 bases, with 13 bases between them. The CDR3 bases are TGTGCCAGCAGTTTAGGCACCGGACAGCCCGGGGAGCTGTTTTTT. It is translated as CASSLGTGQPGELFF.